This T cell receptor (beta chain) was identified during a study of identical twins. Concerning this clonotype itself: Its specificity is unknown.

MiXCR, applied by TCRdb to the 5' RACE reads, yields one record per CDR3 protein. In the table there are 400,000 to 500,000 distinct CDR3 sequences, about a fifth of which are singletons. From germline, CDR1 is SGHTA and CDR2 FQGNSA. This CDR3 region has 13 residues. V lost 5 bases, J lost 5 bases, and 1 base stayed unmatched. Study results and caveats: Low generation probability was overrepresented in out-of-frame alpha sequences shared by twins.

The chain carries TRBV7-2 and TRBJ2-7; 12 bases fit TRBD2. The sample taken for sequencing was naive T cells sorted from blood. The clonotype originates from a man over 45 in good health. CDR3 sequence (DNA): TGTGCCAGCAGCCGGACTAGCGGGGACGAGCAGTACTTC. It encodes CASSRTSGDEQYF.